Given below is one T cell receptor (beta chain) in context. The antigen remains undetermined. The sample is drawn from a study of response to subunit inactivated influenza vaccine. Overall study results and limits: Authors proposed each seasonal influenza vaccination draws in few new T cells.

The CDR3 length is 12 residues. V was clipped by 4 bases and J by 10 bases, with 11 bases between them. The germline V gene encodes CDR1 SEHNR and CDR2 FQNEAQ (reference sequence). One entry per CDR3 protein results from TCRdb running MiXCR on the RT-PCR reads. The data show about 780,000 distinct CDR3 sequences, with roughly 20% seen just once and approximately 11% held by the top ten. The gene calls are TRBV7-9 and TRBJ2-1; a possible D gene is TRBD1 (6 bases). The TCR was taken from a man aged 50 to 59 who received an inactivated influenza vaccine. The sample was PBMCs from blood, taken 5 to 6 days after vaccination. This CDR3 reads CASSSEGTEQFF. Written as DNA, the CDR3 is TGTGCCAGCAGCTCTGAAGGGACAGAGCAGTTCTTC.